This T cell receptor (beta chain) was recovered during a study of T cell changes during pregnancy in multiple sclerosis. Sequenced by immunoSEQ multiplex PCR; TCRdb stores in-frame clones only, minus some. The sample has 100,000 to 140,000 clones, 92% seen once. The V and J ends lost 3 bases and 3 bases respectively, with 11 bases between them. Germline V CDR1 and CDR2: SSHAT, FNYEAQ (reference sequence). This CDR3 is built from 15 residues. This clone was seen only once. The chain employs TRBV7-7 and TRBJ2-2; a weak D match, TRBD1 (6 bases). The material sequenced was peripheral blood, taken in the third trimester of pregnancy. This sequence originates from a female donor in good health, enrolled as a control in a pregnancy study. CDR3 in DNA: TGTGCCAGCAGCTTGGCAGGGGCAGACACCGGGGAGCTGTTTTTT. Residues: CASSLAGADTGELFF.